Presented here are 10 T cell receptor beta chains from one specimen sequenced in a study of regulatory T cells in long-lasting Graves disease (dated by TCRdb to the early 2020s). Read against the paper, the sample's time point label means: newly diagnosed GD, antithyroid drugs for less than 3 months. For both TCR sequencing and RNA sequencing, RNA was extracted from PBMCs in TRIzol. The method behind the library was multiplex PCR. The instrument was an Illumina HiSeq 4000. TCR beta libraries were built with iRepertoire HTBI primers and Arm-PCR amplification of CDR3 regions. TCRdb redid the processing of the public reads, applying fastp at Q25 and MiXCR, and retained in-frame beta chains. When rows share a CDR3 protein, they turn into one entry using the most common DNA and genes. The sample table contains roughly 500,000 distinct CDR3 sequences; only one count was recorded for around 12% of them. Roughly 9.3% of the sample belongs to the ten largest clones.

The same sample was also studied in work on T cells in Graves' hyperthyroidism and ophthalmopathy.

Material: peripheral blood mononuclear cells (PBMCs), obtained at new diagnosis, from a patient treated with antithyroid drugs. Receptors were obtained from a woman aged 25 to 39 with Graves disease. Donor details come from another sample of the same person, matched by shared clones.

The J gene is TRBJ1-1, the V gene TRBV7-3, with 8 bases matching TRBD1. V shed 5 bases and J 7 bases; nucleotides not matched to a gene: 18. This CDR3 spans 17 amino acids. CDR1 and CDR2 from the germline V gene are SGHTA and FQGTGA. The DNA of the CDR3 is TGTGCCAGCAGCCCCGTTCCCTCAGGGGGCGCCTGGGGTGAAGCTTTCTTT. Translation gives CASSPVPSGGAWGEAFF.

CDR3 in amino acids: CASSFTLAGGEQFF. The CDR3 DNA follows: TGTGCCAGCAGCTTCACTTTAGCGGGAGGTGAGCAGTTCTTC. J is TRBJ2-1 and V is TRBV7-9; 10 bases agree with TRBD2. The CDR3 length is 14 residues. V was clipped by 3 bases and J by 9 bases; unmatched bases: 5. The germline gives CDR1 SEHNR, CDR2 FQNEAQ (reference sequence).

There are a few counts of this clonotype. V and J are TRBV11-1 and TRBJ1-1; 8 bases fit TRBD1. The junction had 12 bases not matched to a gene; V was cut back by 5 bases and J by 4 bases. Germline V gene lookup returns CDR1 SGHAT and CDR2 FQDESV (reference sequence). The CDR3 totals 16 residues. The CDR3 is CASSPKGTGISTEAFF. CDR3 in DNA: TGTGCCAGCAGCCCTAAAGGGACAGGTATCAGCACTGAAGCTTTCTTT.

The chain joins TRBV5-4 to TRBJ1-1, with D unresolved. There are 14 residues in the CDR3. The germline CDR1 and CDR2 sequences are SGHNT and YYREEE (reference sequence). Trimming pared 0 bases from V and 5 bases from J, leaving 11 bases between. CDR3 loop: CASSLVGIGTEAFF. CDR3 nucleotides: TGTGCCAGCAGCTTGGTAGGGATCGGTACTGAAGCTTTCTTT.

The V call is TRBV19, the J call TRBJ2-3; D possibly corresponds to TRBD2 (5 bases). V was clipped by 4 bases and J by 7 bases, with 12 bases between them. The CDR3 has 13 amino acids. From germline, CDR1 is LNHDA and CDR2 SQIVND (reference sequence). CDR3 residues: CASSNRGVNTQYF. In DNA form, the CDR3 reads TGTGCCAGTAGTAACCGGGGAGTAAATACGCAGTATTTT. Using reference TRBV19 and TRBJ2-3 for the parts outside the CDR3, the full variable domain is DGGITQSPKYLFRKEGQNVTLSCEQNLNHDAMYWYRQDPGQGLRLIYYSQIVNDFQKGDIAEGYSVSREKKESFPLTVTSAQKNPTAFYLCASSNRGVNTQYFGPGTRLTVL.

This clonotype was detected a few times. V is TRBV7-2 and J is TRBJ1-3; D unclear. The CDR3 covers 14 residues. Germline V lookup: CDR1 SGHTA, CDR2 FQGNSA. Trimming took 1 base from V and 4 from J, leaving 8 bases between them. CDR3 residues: CASSLGVGGNTIYF. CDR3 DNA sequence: TGTGCCAGCAGCTTAGGGGTGGGAGGAAACACCATATATTTT.

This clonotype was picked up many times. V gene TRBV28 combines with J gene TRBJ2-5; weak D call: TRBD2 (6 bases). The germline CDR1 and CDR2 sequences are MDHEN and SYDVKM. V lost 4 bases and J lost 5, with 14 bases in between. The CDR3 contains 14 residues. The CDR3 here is CASSYPGDWETQYF. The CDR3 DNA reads TGTGCCAGCAGTTACCCGGGAGATTGGGAGACCCAGTACTTC.

In DNA form, the CDR3 reads TGTGCCAGCAGTTTAAAGGGTCAGGGAACCTACGAGCAGTACTTC. Translated, it gives CASSLKGQGTYEQYF. The chain couples TRBV27 to TRBJ2-7, with D maybe TRBD1 (5 bases). From germline, CDR1 is MNHEY and CDR2 SMNVEV (reference sequence). The CDR3 contains 15 residues. Between the trimmed V and J ends, which lost 2 bases and 2 bases, there was a span of 13 bases.

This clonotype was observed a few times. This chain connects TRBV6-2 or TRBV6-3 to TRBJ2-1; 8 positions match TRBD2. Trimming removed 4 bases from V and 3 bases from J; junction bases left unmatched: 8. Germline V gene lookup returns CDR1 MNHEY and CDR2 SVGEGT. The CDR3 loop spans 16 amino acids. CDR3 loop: CASSSPRTSNYNEQFF. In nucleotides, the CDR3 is TGTGCCAGCAGTTCACCCCGGACTAGCAACTACAATGAGCAGTTCTTC.

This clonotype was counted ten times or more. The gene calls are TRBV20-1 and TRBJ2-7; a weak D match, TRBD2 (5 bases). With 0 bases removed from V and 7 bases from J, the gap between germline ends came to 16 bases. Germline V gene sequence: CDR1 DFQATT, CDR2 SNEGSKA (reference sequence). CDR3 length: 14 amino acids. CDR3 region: CSARDRGSGGEQYF. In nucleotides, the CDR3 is TGCAGTGCTAGAGACCGGGGTTCAGGTGGGGAGCAGTACTTC.